This T cell receptor (beta chain) was found in a study of blood T cell repertoires in COVID-19. Study details: The origin of the acute and convalescent COVID-19 samples was the United States, Italy and Spain.

Germline CDR1 reads SGDLS; CDR2 reads YYNGEE. The V and J ends lost 3 bases and 0 bases respectively, with 7 bases between them. CDR3 length: 14 amino acids. As originally analysed: The authors estimated nucleated cell counts from reference gene primer amplification. The method was immunoSEQ multiplex PCR; TCRdb's version includes in-frame clones alone and lacks a portion of them. V and J calls and clone size come straight from that table; D and trimming were deduced from the DNA. The sample lists some 270,000 clones, about 89% occurring once. This chain joins TRBV9 and TRBJ1-3; no definite D call. Sequencing input: peripheral blood. The sequence came from a woman aged 55-75 years who had recovered from COVID-19. The CDR3 protein is CASSGAFSGNTIYF. The DNA for the CDR3 is TGTGCCAGCAGCGGGGCCTTCTCTGGAAACACCATATATTTT.